The source of this TCR beta chain is a study of blood T cells in healthy people across ages. Study context: Through template switching, about one barcoded beta molecule was captured per two T cells, as measured in model experiments. Regarding the study as a whole: Higher diversity, along with more naive CD4+ cells, distinguished long-lived donors from aged donors. Roughly linear declines in TCR beta diversity per million T cells occurred with age.

The germline CDR1 and CDR2 sequences are KGHSH and LQKENI. The CDR3 consists of 13 residues. Trimming pared 3 bases from V and 2 bases from J, leaving 7 bases between. Together with a sample-barcoded 5' primer, a J-beta primer mix was included in a second PCR lasting roughly 6 to 12 cycles. Each TCR beta cDNA got a 12-nucleotide random molecular identifier. Via MiXCR, TCRdb re-called the 5' RACE reads, giving one row per CDR3 protein. The table lists over 600,000 distinct CDR3 sequences, about 45% of them singletons. Of note for this clonotype: Its antigen is not identified.

The sequence was obtained from a man at least 80 years old in good health. The rearrangement joins TRBV18 to TRBJ1-1; D is unclear. Sequencing was performed on blood. The CDR3 protein is CASSPFRNTEAFF. The CDR3 DNA reads as TGTGCCAGCTCACCTTTCCGTAACACTGAAGCTTTCTTT. Combining the CDR3 with reference TRBV18 and TRBJ1-1 gives the whole variable domain NAGVMQNPRHLVRRRGQEARLRCSPMKGHSHVYWYRQLPEEGLKFMVYLQKENIIDESGMPKERFSAEFPKEGPSILRIQQVVRGDSAAYFCASSPFRNTEAFFGQGTRLTVV.